This T cell receptor beta chain was obtained from a study of blood T cells in healthy people across ages. Germline lookup yields CDR1 SGHVS and CDR2 FQNEAQ. There are 14 residues in the CDR3. As concerns this clonotype: The germline gene is not matched at one end of the junction; a read error may be the cause.

A second PCR, run for roughly 6 to 11 cycles, used a sample-barcoded 5' primer plus a J-beta primer mix. The template-switch adaptor was a 5' adaptor with 12 random nucleotides. It tagged each cDNA molecule. TCRdb reanalysed the 5' RACE reads using MiXCR and keeps one entry per CDR3 protein. The table has approximately 800,000 distinct CDR3 sequences, roughly 24% seen once. These data were also reused for a study on T cells of mothers and their children. That source reports: Donation involved three healthy Caucasian mothers and the six children that they had.

The sequencing sample was made of blood. This chain links TRBV7-8 with TRBJ2-3; maybe TRBD1 (7 bases). The TCR was taken from a boy aged 5 to 17 in good health. CDR3 sequence (DNA): TGTGCCAGCAGCTCCCTCCGGGGGACAGATACGCAGTACTTT. Its protein product is CASSSLRGTDTQYF.